This T cell receptor (beta chain) comes out of a study of T-cell reconstitution after alpha-beta-depleted transplantation in children. The CDR3 contains 14 residues. The ends were cut back, 2 bases at V and 4 bases at J, with 11 bases in the middle. Germline CDR1 and CDR2: SEHNR and FQNEAQ (reference sequence). Construction of the TCRbeta library involved unique molecular identifiers. TCRdb used MiXCR to reprocess the PCR reads, holding one entry per CDR3 protein. The repertoire holds about 610,000 distinct CDR3 sequences, about 10% seen once, with about 4.3% in the top ten. The V gene is TRBV7-9, the J gene TRBJ1-1, with D possibly TRBD1 on 5 matching bases. The source was PBMCs from the stem cell graft donor, collected from the stem cell graft. The source of this sequence is a human donor who donated a stem cell graft to a child with acute myeloid leukemia. CDR3 region: CASSLMRTTTEAFF. CDR3 sequence (DNA): TGTGCCAGCAGCTTAATGAGGACAACCACTGAAGCTTTCTTT.